This T cell receptor beta chain originates from a study of Graves' ophthalmopathy and Graves' hyperthyroidism (dated by TCRdb to 2016 to 2018). Notes on the research overall: Peripheral blood was collected at initial diagnosis, before any treatment. To explore V-J signatures distinguishing ophthalmopathy from hyperthyroidism, a discovery set of 100 patients (roughly 44 ophthalmopathy, 55 to 60 stable hyperthyroidism) was enrolled. T-cell repertoires of thyroid tissue and blood were compared in about six hyperthyroidism patients. The approximately 95 discovery patients were divided at random into training and test sets in a 7:3 ratio. The independent validation cohort included 18 to 20 hyperthyroidism patients plus 17 patients who later progressed from hyperthyroidism to ophthalmopathy. To tell Graves' ophthalmopathy apart from Graves' hyperthyroidism, and to predict which patients would progress to ophthalmopathy, the study relied on TCR beta repertoire signatures. After sampling, hyperthyroidism patients received methimazole starting at 30 mg daily, and ophthalmopathy patients received high-dose intravenous methylprednisolone. In total, approximately 130 blood samples were TCR-sequenced: 40 to 45 ophthalmopathy, over 70 hyperthyroidism and approximately 17 hyperthyroidism-to-ophthalmopathy patients. Beyond this particular receptor, the publication reports: No statistical method was used to set the sample size in advance, and the investigators knew which group each participant was assigned to. In cross-validation, the 13-signature model distinguished ophthalmopathy from stable hyperthyroidism with almost 90% sensitivity and roughly 81% specificity, and in the test set the corresponding values were roughly 80% and 75%. Most expanded thyroid clonotypes with a frequency above 0.001 also appeared in blood, which suggests that blood repertoires may reflect the immune response in the thyroid. In validation, the model predicted ophthalmopathy progression with about 71% sensitivity and around 72% specificity; some 13 predicted patients were CT-confirmed with GO in a median of roughly 6.8 months.

The CDR3, cysteine through phenylalanine, is 14 amino acids long. The CDR3 DNA has 42 bases and is translated from base 1. Looking up the germline V gene (reference sequence) yields CDR1 MNHEY and CDR2 SMNVEV. V is cut by 5 bases and J by 2 bases, and the space between the germline ends is 12 bases. For repertoire sequencing, the TCR beta CDR3 regions were amplified from RNA transcripts. HTBI primers and the Qiagen OneStep RT-PCR kit were used in a first-round RT-PCR, which was followed by a second-round multiplex PCR, size selection and purification. The libraries underwent paired-end sequencing with 100 bp reads on an Illumina HiSeq2000. From the authors' description of their analysis: Reads were processed with SOAPnuke, discarding reads with adapters, uncalled bases, mean Phred below 15, or no exact constant-primer or identifier match. COPE v1.2.5 was used to merge the high-quality paired reads. Clonotypes were defined as unique nucleotide sequences and were aligned to IMGT TRB V, D and J references using MiTCR v1.1. The analysis was limited to V-J combinations with a frequency above 0.0001, which together covered approximately 99% of repertoires. For each V-J combination, a TCR clonal expansion and chaos score was defined as F50 clonal expansion divided by the chaos observed in the TCRdist matrix. Welch's t-statistics and random forest were used to reduce the features to 10 to 15 V-J combinations, which were then used as input to a naive Bayes classifier. The similarity between thyroid and blood repertoires was quantified using the Morisita-Horn index. TCRdb ran its own pipeline on the public reads, namely fastp trimming at Q25 and MiXCR clone calling, and kept in-frame beta chains. Entries are consolidated by CDR3 protein sequence, retaining the most common genes and DNA. TCRdb assigned the V and J calls; the authors' analysis was not used. Counted in this sample were roughly 410,000 distinct CDR3 sequences; approximately 15% of them appeared once. About 7.3% of the sample lies in the top ten.

This clonotype was found many times. Its antigen remains unidentified. The input lacks base qualities; no much larger clone sits a single base away. Stable hyperthyroidism was defined as no progression to ophthalmopathy within 18 months of follow-up. Hyperthyroidism patients were newly diagnosed, were aged 18 to 65 years, and had a disease duration under 2 months. Patients were excluded if they had other autoimmune diseases, uncontrolled infections, pregnancy or lactation. Clinical symptoms, serum thyroxine, TRAb, thyroid ultrasound and orbital computed tomography were used for diagnosis. PBMCs were isolated from roughly 10 ml of fresh peripheral blood by Ficoll-Paque density gradient centrifugation. Trizol reagent was used to extract the total RNA, and its quality was then checked on an Agilent 2100 Bioanalyzer.

Here the chain combines TRBV27 and TRBJ1-1; a confident D gene designation cannot be given. Input material: peripheral blood. The TCR was taken from a woman between 18 and 29 years old with stable Graves' hyperthyroidism. Donor details come from another sample of the same person, matched by shared clones. The DNA reads TGTGCCAGCAGTCCTGCCGGGAGAAACACTGAAGCTTTCTTT. It codes for CASSPAGRNTEAFF.